These T cell receptor beta chains were read from a single sample in a study of blood T cell repertoires in COVID-19. Clones were read by immunoSEQ multiplex PCR, and TCRdb kept only the in-frame ones, dropping some. The repertoire has 300,000 to 400,000 clones, approximately 86% of them found once; the top ten carry roughly 4%. Sequenced input: PBMCs or T cells enriched from blood (not recorded which). The origin of the receptors is a woman aged 35 to 49 with acute COVID-19. The CDR3 runs from the conserved cysteine through the conserved F or W. Fields, in order: CDR3 protein, CDR3 DNA, D gene, V gene, clone size, J gene. The D gene is left open where the match is weak. The size field is filled for only some rows; it gives once, few, many or a size class.

CDR3: CASSVDPSRGEQYF
DNA: TGTGCCAGCAGCGTAGATCCTAGCAGAGGCGAGCAGTACTTC
D: .
V: TRBV9
size: .
J: TRBJ2-7

CDR3: CASSFTVRASGNTIYF
DNA: TGTGCCAGCAGCTTTACAGTCAGGGCCTCTGGAAACACCATATATTTT
D: .
V: TRBV5-6
size: .
J: TRBJ1-3

CDR3: CASSFSGGNQPQHF
DNA: TGTGCCAGCAGCTTCTCAGGGGGCAATCAGCCCCAGCATTTT
D: .
V: TRBV7-8
size: .
J: TRBJ1-5

CDR3: CASSQVIREDEQFF
DNA: TGTGCCAGCAGCCAAGTAATCAGGGAGGATGAGCAGTTCTTC
D: .
V: TRBV3-1/TRBV3-2
size: .
J: TRBJ2-1

CDR3: CASLRTGTGRYEQYF
DNA: TGTGCCAGCCTGCGAACCGGGACAGGGCGCTACGAGCAGTACTTC
D: TRBD1
V: TRBV6-5
size: .
J: TRBJ2-7

CDR3: CASTGGGGNQPQHF
DNA: TGTGCCAGCACAGGGGGCGGTGGCAATCAGCCCCAGCATTTT
D: TRBD1
V: TRBV19
size: once
J: TRBJ1-5

CDR3: CSALNQGNEQFF
DNA: TGCAGCGCCTTAAACCAGGGCAATGAGCAGTTCTTC
D: .
V: TRBV29-1
size: .
J: TRBJ2-1

CDR3: CASSMGVTGYNSPLHF
DNA: TGTGCCAGTAGTATGGGCGTCACGGGATATAATTCACCCCTCCACTTT
D: .
V: TRBV19
size: .
J: TRBJ1-6

CDR3: CASSTTGSGYTF
DNA: TGTGCCAGCAGCACTACAGGGTCTGGCTACACCTTC
D: .
V: TRBV5-6
size: .
J: TRBJ1-2

CDR3: CASRGGPNTGELFF
DNA: TGTGCCAGCAGGGGCGGGCCGAACACCGGGGAGCTGTTTTTT
D: .
V: TRBV5-5
size: few
J: TRBJ2-2

CDR3: CSVRTSGASYEQYF
DNA: TGCAGCGTCAGGACTAGCGGGGCTTCCTACGAGCAGTACTTC
D: TRBD2
V: TRBV29-1
size: .
J: TRBJ2-7

CDR3: CASSHRTDEQFF
DNA: TGTGCCAGCAGCCATAGGACAGATGAGCAGTTCTTC
D: .
V: TRBV27
size: .
J: TRBJ2-1

CDR3: CASSRDKPNTEAFF
DNA: TGTGCCAGCAGTAGGGACAAGCCGAACACTGAAGCTTTCTTT
D: .
V: TRBV27
size: .
J: TRBJ1-1

CDR3: CASSSQAGYSYEQYF
DNA: TGTGCCAGCAGCTCCCAAGCAGGGTACTCATACGAGCAGTACTTC
D: .
V: TRBV7-2
size: .
J: TRBJ2-7

CDR3: CASSLTGALNTEAFF
DNA: TGCGCCAGCAGCTTGACAGGGGCCCTGAACACTGAAGCTTTCTTT
D: TRBD1
V: TRBV5-1
size: once
J: TRBJ1-1

CDR3: CATKQGITNEKLFF
DNA: TGTGCCACAAAACAGGGCATAACTAATGAAAAACTGTTTTTT
D: .
V: TRBV6-5
size: .
J: TRBJ1-4

CDR3: CSVDRGTLGDEQYF
DNA: TGCAGCGTTGACAGGGGGACTCTCGGCGACGAGCAGTACTTC
D: .
V: TRBV29-1
size: .
J: TRBJ2-7

CDR3: CASSPEGQGAHYSGNTIYF
DNA: TGTGCCAGCAGCCCAGAAGGGCAGGGGGCCCATTACTCTGGAAACACCATATATTTT
D: TRBD1
V: TRBV4-2
size: .
J: TRBJ1-3

CDR3: CASREGQGYNSPLHF
DNA: TGTGCCAGCAGAGAGGGACAGGGCTATAATTCACCCCTCCACTTT
D: TRBD1
V: TRBV2
size: .
J: TRBJ1-6

CDR3: CASSLKQGAYNEQFF
DNA: TGTGCCAGCAGCTTAAAACAGGGGGCCTACAATGAGCAGTTCTTC
D: TRBD1
V: TRBV7-3
size: once
J: TRBJ2-1

CDR3: CASSIGWGGTGELFF
DNA: TGTGCCAGTAGTATAGGCTGGGGGGGAACCGGGGAGCTGTTTTTT
D: TRBD2
V: TRBV19
size: .
J: TRBJ2-2

CDR3: CASSDGGPYGYTF
DNA: TGTGCCAGCAGTGACGGGGGACCCTATGGCTACACCTTC
D: .
V: TRBV25-1
size: .
J: TRBJ1-2

CDR3: CASSIDRLYNSPLHF
DNA: TGTGCCAGTAGTATAGACAGGCTCTATAATTCACCCCTCCACTTT
D: .
V: TRBV19
size: .
J: TRBJ1-6

CDR3: CASSERTGVLGNGYTF
DNA: TGTGCCAGCAGTGAGAGGACAGGGGTGTTGGGTAATGGCTACACCTTC
D: TRBD1
V: TRBV6-1
size: .
J: TRBJ1-2

CDR3: CASSTGGLAFF
DNA: TGTGCCAGCAGCACAGGGGGTCTAGCTTTCTTT
D: TRBD1
V: TRBV6-5
size: .
J: TRBJ1-1

CDR3: CASRAPGRGGQPQHF
DNA: TGTGCCAGCAGGGCGCCAGGGCGTGGGGGGCAGCCCCAGCATTTT
D: .
V: TRBV6-5
size: .
J: TRBJ1-5

CDR3: CASSYGGPSYEQYF
DNA: TGTGCCAGCAGTTACGGAGGGCCATCCTACGAGCAGTACTTC
D: .
V: TRBV6-5
size: once
J: TRBJ2-7

CDR3: CASSLLVNTGELFF
DNA: TGTGCCAGCAGCTTGCTAGTGAACACCGGGGAGCTGTTTTTT
D: .
V: TRBV7-9
size: .
J: TRBJ2-2

CDR3: CASSLGLRGLNTEAFF
DNA: TGTGCCAGCAGCTTAGGGTTGAGGGGGTTGAACACTGAAGCTTTCTTT
D: .
V: TRBV7-9
size: .
J: TRBJ1-1

CDR3: CASSPDRGRGYTF
DNA: TGTGCCAGCAGTCCAGACAGGGGGCGAGGCTACACCTTC
D: TRBD1
V: TRBV2
size: once
J: TRBJ1-2

CDR3: CASSTTGVVNTEAFF
DNA: TGTGCCAGTAGTACCACAGGGGTAGTGAACACTGAAGCTTTCTTT
D: TRBD1
V: TRBV19
size: .
J: TRBJ1-1

CDR3: CVPGGGPNSNYGYTF
DNA: TGTGTCCCGGGGGGGGGCCCGAACTCTAACTATGGCTACACCTTC
D: .
V: TRBV28
size: .
J: TRBJ1-2

CDR3: CASSYGTASSPLHF
DNA: TGTGCCAGCAGTTACGGGACAGCATCCTCACCCCTCCACTTT
D: TRBD1
V: TRBV6-5
size: .
J: TRBJ1-6

CDR3: CASRRRRDRGIYEQYF
DNA: TGTGCCAGCAGACGCCGACGGGACAGGGGGATCTACGAGCAGTACTTC
D: TRBD1
V: TRBV2
size: .
J: TRBJ2-7

CDR3: CASSLVLGGTNPTEAFF
DNA: TGTGCCAGCAGCTTAGTTTTAGGGGGCACCAACCCCACTGAAGCTTTCTTT
D: TRBD1
V: TRBV7-2
size: .
J: TRBJ1-1

CDR3: CASSSRGGGPGETQYF
DNA: TGTGCCAGCAGCTCTCGAGGGGGAGGGCCTGGAGAGACCCAGTACTTC
D: .
V: TRBV7-3
size: .
J: TRBJ2-5

CDR3: CASSVGGGSYNEQFF
DNA: TGTGCCAGCAGCGTAGGGGGGGGCTCCTACAATGAGCAGTTCTTC
D: .
V: TRBV5-4
size: .
J: TRBJ2-1